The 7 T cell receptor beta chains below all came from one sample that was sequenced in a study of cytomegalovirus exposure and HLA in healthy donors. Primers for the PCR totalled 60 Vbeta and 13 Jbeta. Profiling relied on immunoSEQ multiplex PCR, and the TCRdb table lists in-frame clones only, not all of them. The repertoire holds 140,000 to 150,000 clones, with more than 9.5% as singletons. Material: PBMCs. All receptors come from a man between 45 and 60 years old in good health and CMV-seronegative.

The CDR3 protein is CASQGAGNEKLFF. Here the CDR3 DNA reads TGTGCCAGCCAGGGGGCAGGTAATGAAAAACTGTTTTTT. V gene TRBV6-6 combines with J gene TRBJ1-4; 8 nucleotides align to TRBD1. The germline CDR1 and CDR2 sequences are MNHNY and SVGAGI (reference sequence). Unmatched junction bases numbered 3, after V lost 8 bases and J lost 4 bases. This CDR3 is built from 13 residues.

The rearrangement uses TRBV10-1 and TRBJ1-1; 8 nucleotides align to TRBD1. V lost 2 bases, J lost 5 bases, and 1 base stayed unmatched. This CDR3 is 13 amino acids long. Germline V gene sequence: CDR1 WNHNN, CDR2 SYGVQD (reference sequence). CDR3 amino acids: CASSERQGTEAFF. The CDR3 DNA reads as TGCGCCAGCAGTGAGCGACAGGGGACTGAAGCTTTCTTT.

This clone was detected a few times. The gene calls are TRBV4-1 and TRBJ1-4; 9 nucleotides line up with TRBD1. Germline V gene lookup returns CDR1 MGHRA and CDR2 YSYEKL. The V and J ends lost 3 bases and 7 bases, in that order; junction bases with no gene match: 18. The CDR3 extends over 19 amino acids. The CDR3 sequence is CASSQIQEREQGAGEKLFF. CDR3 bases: TGCGCCAGCAGCCAGATCCAGGAAAGAGAACAGGGGGCGGGTGAAAAACTGTTTTTT.

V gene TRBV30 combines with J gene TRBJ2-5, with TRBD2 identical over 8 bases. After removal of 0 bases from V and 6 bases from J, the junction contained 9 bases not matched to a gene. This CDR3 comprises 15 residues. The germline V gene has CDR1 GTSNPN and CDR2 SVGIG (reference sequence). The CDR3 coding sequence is TGTGCCTGGAGTGTTCGGCGGGGGGACTCGAAGACCCAGTACTTC. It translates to CAWSVRRGDSKTQYF.

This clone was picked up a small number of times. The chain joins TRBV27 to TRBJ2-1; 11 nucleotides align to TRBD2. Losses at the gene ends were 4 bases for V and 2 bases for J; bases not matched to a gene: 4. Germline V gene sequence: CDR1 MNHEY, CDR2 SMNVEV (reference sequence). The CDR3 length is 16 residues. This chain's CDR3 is CASSSRLAGPYNEQFF. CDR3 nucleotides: TGTGCCAGCAGTTCGCGACTAGCGGGGCCCTACAATGAGCAGTTCTTC.

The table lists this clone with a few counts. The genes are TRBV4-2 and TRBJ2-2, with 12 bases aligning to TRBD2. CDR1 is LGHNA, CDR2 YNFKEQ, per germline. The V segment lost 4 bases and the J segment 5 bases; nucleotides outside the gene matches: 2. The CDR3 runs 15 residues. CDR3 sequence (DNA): TGTGCCAGCAGCCCTAGCGGGGGGGAAACCGGGGAGCTGTTTTTT. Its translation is CASSPSGGETGELFF.

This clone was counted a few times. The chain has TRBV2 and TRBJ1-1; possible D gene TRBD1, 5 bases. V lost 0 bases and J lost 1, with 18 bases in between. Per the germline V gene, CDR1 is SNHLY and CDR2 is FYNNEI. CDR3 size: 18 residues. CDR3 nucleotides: TGTGCCAGCAGTGAAGCTAACCTGGCCGGGGGACGGAACACTGAAGCTTTCTTT. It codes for CASSEANLAGGRNTEAFF.